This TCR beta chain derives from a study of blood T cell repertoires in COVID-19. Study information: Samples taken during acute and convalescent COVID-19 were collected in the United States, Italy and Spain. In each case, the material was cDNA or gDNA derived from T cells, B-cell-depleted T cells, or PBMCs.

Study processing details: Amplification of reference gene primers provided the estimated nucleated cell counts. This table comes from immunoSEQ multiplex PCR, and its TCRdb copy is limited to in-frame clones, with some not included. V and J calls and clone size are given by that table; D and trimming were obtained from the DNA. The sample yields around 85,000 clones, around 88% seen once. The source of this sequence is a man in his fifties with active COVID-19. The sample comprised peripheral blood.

CDR3 residues: CASSVAGKDTQYF. The DNA of the CDR3 is TGTGCCAGCAGCGTAGCGGGTAAAGATACGCAGTATTTT. The gene calls are TRBV9 and TRBJ2-3; D ambiguous. The V gene's germline CDR1 is SGDLS and CDR2 YYNGEE. The V end lost 0 bases, the J end lost 5 bases, and 7 bases lay between the germline ends. This CDR3 is built from 13 residues.